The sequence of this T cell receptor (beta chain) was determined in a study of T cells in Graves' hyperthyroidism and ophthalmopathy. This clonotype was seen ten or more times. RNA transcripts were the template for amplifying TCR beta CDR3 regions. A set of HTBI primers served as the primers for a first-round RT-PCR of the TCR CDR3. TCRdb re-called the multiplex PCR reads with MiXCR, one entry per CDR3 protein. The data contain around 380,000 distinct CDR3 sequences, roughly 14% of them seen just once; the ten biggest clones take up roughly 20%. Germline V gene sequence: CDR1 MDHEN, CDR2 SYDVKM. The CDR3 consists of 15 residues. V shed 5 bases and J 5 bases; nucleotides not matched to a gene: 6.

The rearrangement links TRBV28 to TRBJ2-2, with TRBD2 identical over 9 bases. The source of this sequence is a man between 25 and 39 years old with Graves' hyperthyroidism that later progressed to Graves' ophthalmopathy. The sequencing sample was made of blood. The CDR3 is CASSAPGLATGELFF. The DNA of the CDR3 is TGTGCCAGCAGTGCACCGGGACTAGCTACCGGGGAGCTGTTTTTT.